This T cell receptor (beta chain) came from a study of technical replicates of blood from a few donors. This clone was observed once. Sequencing was performed with immunoSEQ multiplex PCR; in TCRdb, only in-frame clones are kept and a portion is missing. Of 85,000 to 100,000 clones listed, 90% to 95% were seen once; the top ten hold 0.2% to 0.3%. This receptor was identified in a human donor in good health. Sequencing was performed on T cells isolated from PBMCs.

The CDR3 is CASRQGGGSGANVLTF. The CDR3 DNA reads as TGCGCCAGCAGACAGGGCGGGGGCTCTGGGGCCAACGTCCTGACTTTC. The chain uses TRBV5-1 and TRBJ2-6; D might be TRBD2 (7 bases). The CDR3 sequence is 16 residues long. Germline CDR1 reads SGHRS; CDR2 reads YFSETQ. V shed 5 bases and J shed 0 bases, with 12 bases lying between them.